A selection of T cell receptor beta chains follows, all from one sample in a study of T-cell memory formation after mild COVID-19. TCRdb re-analysed the 5' RACE reads in MiXCR, keeping a single row per CDR3 protein. The sample records 150,000 to 200,000 distinct CDR3 sequences, approximately 10% being singletons. The sequenced sample consisted of PBMCs or a T cell subset sorted from them (not recorded which). The receptors derive from a man aged 18 to 35 who had mild COVID-19 (a few samples of this study predate the infection). Cell type and time point are not known. The CDR3 runs from the conserved cysteine through the conserved F or W. A D gene is named only where the DNA matches it firmly. Clone size, where shown, is once, few, many, or a class for clones that have expanded.

j_gene: TRBJ1-2
d_gene: NA
abundance: many
v_gene: TRBV29-1
CDR3aa: CSHGGAEGYTF
CDR3nt: TGCAGCCACGGGGGCGCGGAGGGCTACACCTTC

j_gene: TRBJ2-7
d_gene: TRBD2
abundance: NA
v_gene: TRBV20-1
CDR3aa: CSARALIAGEQYF
CDR3nt: TGCAGTGCTAGAGCTCTGATAGCGGGCGAGCAGTACTTC

j_gene: TRBJ2-1
d_gene: NA
abundance: NA
v_gene: TRBV4-3
CDR3aa: CASSQDGYEQFF
CDR3nt: TGCGCCAGCAGCCAAGATGGGTATGAGCAGTTCTTC

j_gene: TRBJ2-5
d_gene: NA
abundance: many
v_gene: TRBV12-3/TRBV12-4
CDR3aa: CASSPTGVETQYF
CDR3nt: TGTGCCAGCAGTCCGACAGGCGTGGAGACCCAGTACTTC

j_gene: TRBJ1-3
d_gene: TRBD1
abundance: few
v_gene: TRBV20-1
CDR3aa: CSAGQGGLGNTIYF
CDR3nt: TGCAGTGCTGGACAGGGCGGCTTAGGAAACACCATATATTTT

j_gene: TRBJ2-5
d_gene: NA
abundance: many
v_gene: TRBV20-1
CDR3aa: CSARDVETQYF
CDR3nt: TGCAGTGCTAGAGATGTGGAGACCCAGTACTTC

j_gene: TRBJ1-5
d_gene: NA
abundance: NA
v_gene: TRBV7-2
CDR3aa: CASSLDYRSGQPQHF
CDR3nt: TGTGCCAGCAGCTTAGACTACAGATCCGGCCAGCCCCAGCATTTT

j_gene: TRBJ1-2
d_gene: NA
abundance: few
v_gene: TRBV7-3
CDR3aa: CASSLSPGTGGYTF
CDR3nt: TGTGCCAGCAGCTTATCCCCAGGCACCGGGGGCTACACCTTC

j_gene: TRBJ1-1
d_gene: NA
abundance: NA
v_gene: TRBV7-8
CDR3aa: CASSLSPGYTEAFF
CDR3nt: TGTGCCAGCAGCTTAAGTCCAGGCTACACTGAAGCTTTCTTT

j_gene: TRBJ2-3
d_gene: NA
abundance: NA
v_gene: TRBV7-6
CDR3aa: CASSLYWMADTQYF
CDR3nt: TGTGCCAGCAGCTTATACTGGATGGCAGATACGCAGTATTTT

j_gene: TRBJ1-6
d_gene: NA
abundance: NA
v_gene: TRBV7-9
CDR3aa: CASSLAPDNSPLHF
CDR3nt: TGTGCCAGCAGCTTAGCGCCAGATAATTCACCCCTCCACTTT

j_gene: TRBJ2-6
d_gene: NA
abundance: few
v_gene: TRBV5-1
CDR3aa: CASKSAASGANVLTF
CDR3nt: TGCGCCAGCAAATCCGCCGCCTCTGGGGCCAACGTCCTGACTTTC

j_gene: TRBJ1-6
d_gene: NA
abundance: NA
v_gene: TRBV18
CDR3aa: CASSPTEGISPLHF
CDR3nt: TGTGCCAGCTCACCGACGGAAGGGATTTCACCCCTCCACTTT

j_gene: TRBJ2-1
d_gene: TRBD2
abundance: NA
v_gene: TRBV6-6
CDR3aa: CASSVKGGSSYNEQFF
CDR3nt: TGTGCCAGCAGTGTAAAGGGCGGGAGCTCCTACAATGAGCAGTTCTTC

j_gene: TRBJ2-5
d_gene: TRBD2
abundance: few
v_gene: TRBV29-1
CDR3aa: CSVVLAGGQETQYF
CDR3nt: TGCAGCGTTGTACTAGCGGGGGGCCAAGAGACCCAGTACTTC

j_gene: TRBJ1-6
d_gene: NA
abundance: few
v_gene: TRBV20-1
CDR3aa: CSAPPPGKGNSPLHF
CDR3nt: TGCAGTGCCCCCCCGCCAGGGAAAGGGAATTCACCCCTCCACTTT

j_gene: TRBJ2-2
d_gene: NA
abundance: many
v_gene: TRBV20-1
CDR3aa: CSASNYVDGELFF
CDR3nt: TGCAGTGCTAGTAACTATGTCGACGGGGAGCTGTTTTTT

j_gene: TRBJ2-2
d_gene: TRBD2
abundance: few
v_gene: TRBV6-5
CDR3aa: CASRHRIYGLAGSTGELFF
CDR3nt: TGTGCCAGCAGACACCGGATTTACGGACTAGCGGGTTCCACCGGGGAGCTGTTTTTT

j_gene: TRBJ1-6
d_gene: TRBD1
abundance: NA
v_gene: TRBV5-1
CDR3aa: CASRTNFGQGSSPLHF
CDR3nt: TGCGCCAGCCGTACAAACTTCGGACAGGGGAGTTCACCCCTCCACTTT

j_gene: TRBJ2-1
d_gene: TRBD2
abundance: few
v_gene: TRBV27
CDR3aa: CASRTSGGSQHFF
CDR3nt: TGTGCCAGCAGGACTAGCGGGGGGTCCCAGCATTTCTTC

j_gene: TRBJ1-6
d_gene: NA
abundance: NA
v_gene: TRBV28
CDR3aa: CASSLDVGSNSPLHF
CDR3nt: TGTGCCAGCAGTTTAGACGTAGGGTCTAATTCACCCCTCCACTTT

j_gene: TRBJ1-1
d_gene: NA
abundance: few
v_gene: TRBV29-1
CDR3aa: CSVGDLRPSGVNTEAFF
CDR3nt: TGCAGCGTTGGGGACCTTCGCCCCTCGGGGGTGAACACTGAAGCTTTCTTT

j_gene: TRBJ2-6
d_gene: NA
abundance: few
v_gene: TRBV10-2
CDR3aa: CASSDVTTSGANVLTF
CDR3nt: TGCGCCAGCAGTGACGTCACCACCTCTGGGGCCAACGTCCTGACTTTC

j_gene: TRBJ2-5
d_gene: NA
abundance: few
v_gene: TRBV4-1
CDR3aa: CASSRTGLRGQYF
CDR3nt: TGCGCCAGCAGCCGTACCGGGCTCAGGGGTCAGTACTTC

j_gene: TRBJ1-2
d_gene: NA
abundance: NA
v_gene: TRBV24-1
CDR3aa: CATSDMDGANYGYTF
CDR3nt: TGTGCCACCAGTGACATGGACGGAGCTAACTATGGCTACACCTTC

j_gene: TRBJ1-5
d_gene: NA
abundance: few
v_gene: TRBV3-1
CDR3aa: CASSTGSWASGQPQHF
CDR3nt: TGTGCCAGCAGCACGGGGTCTTGGGCTAGCGGTCAGCCCCAGCATTTT

j_gene: TRBJ2-3
d_gene: TRBD1
abundance: NA
v_gene: TRBV7-9
CDR3aa: CASSERTGSTDTQYF
CDR3nt: TGTGCCAGCAGCGAAAGGACAGGAAGCACAGATACGCAGTATTTT

j_gene: TRBJ1-1
d_gene: NA
abundance: few
v_gene: TRBV3-1
CDR3aa: CASSQYSGPEAFF
CDR3nt: TGTGCCAGCAGCCAATACTCTGGCCCCGAAGCTTTCTTT

j_gene: TRBJ1-1
d_gene: TRBD1
abundance: few
v_gene: TRBV18
CDR3aa: CASSQTTGDTEAFF
CDR3nt: TGTGCCAGCTCACAAACGACAGGGGACACTGAAGCTTTCTTT

j_gene: TRBJ1-1
d_gene: NA
abundance: few
v_gene: TRBV2
CDR3aa: CASSVEYRRVEAFF
CDR3nt: TGTGCCAGCAGTGTCGAATACAGGCGAGTTGAAGCTTTCTTT

j_gene: TRBJ2-2
d_gene: TRBD2
abundance: few
v_gene: TRBV6-5
CDR3aa: CASRNGLANTGELFF
CDR3nt: TGTGCCAGCCGAAACGGACTAGCGAACACCGGGGAGCTGTTTTTT

j_gene: TRBJ2-6
d_gene: NA
abundance: many
v_gene: TRBV7-8
CDR3aa: CASSPEDPNVLTF
CDR3nt: TGTGCCAGCAGCCCAGAGGACCCCAACGTCCTGACTTTC

j_gene: TRBJ2-3
d_gene: NA
abundance: few
v_gene: TRBV29-1
CDR3aa: CSVEERPNPTDTQYF
CDR3nt: TGCAGCGTTGAAGAACGTCCGAACCCCACAGATACGCAGTATTTT

j_gene: TRBJ2-1
d_gene: NA
abundance: few
v_gene: TRBV2
CDR3aa: CASSEPGLPLNEQFF
CDR3nt: TGTGCCAGCAGTGAACCCGGACTTCCCCTCAATGAGCAGTTCTTC